The clone carrying this TCR beta chain was seen more than once but under ten times. Generated by immunoSEQ multiplex PCR, the TCRdb table keeps only in-frame clones and is missing some. The sample shows about 180,000 clones, roughly 82% of them seen only once. V gave up 2 bases and J gave up 2 bases; unmatched junction bases: 5. The V gene's germline CDR1 is SGHRS and CDR2 YFSETQ. The CDR3 consists of 18 residues. The entry originates in a study of blood T cell repertoires in COVID-19. This receptor was obtained from a woman in her sixties or seventies with acute or convalescent COVID-19. Sequencing used peripheral blood. This sequence joins TRBV5-1 and TRBJ2-2; 14 nucleotides agree with TRBD2. The CDR3 DNA reads TGCGCCAGCAGCTTACCCGGGACTAGCGGGAGAAACACCGGGGAGCTGTTTTTT. Protein product: CASSLPGTSGRNTGELFF.